One and the same sample provided the 24 T cell receptor beta chains below, sequenced in a study of T cell repertoires in cytomegalovirus infection. No antigen has been identified for these receptors. One entry per CDR3 protein results from TCRdb running MiXCR on the reads. The sample holds tens of thousands of distinct CDR3 sequences, 20% to 25% seen once. Sequencing was performed on PBMCs, sequenced either directly or after in vitro stimulation (not recorded which). The receptors were gathered from a human donor in good health (CMV status not recorded). Some clones in this sample may be carry-over from other donors' samples.

The J gene is TRBJ2-1, the V gene TRBV7-9; D might be TRBD2 (6 bases). The V end was cut by 3 bases, the J end by 4 bases, with 13 bases between. CDR3 length equals 15 residues. In germline, CDR1 is SEHNR, CDR2 FQNEAQ (reference sequence). The CDR3 DNA sequence: TGTGCCAGCAGCTTCTCTAGCGTATTTTACAATGAGCAGTTCTTC. Amino acid sequence: CASSFSSVFYNEQFF. The full variable domain, in which reference TRBV7-9 and TRBJ2-1 provide the parts outside the CDR3, is DTGVSQNPRHKITKRGQNVTFRCDPISEHNRLYWYRQTLGQGPEFLTYFQNEAQLEKSRLLSDRFSAERPKGSFSTLEIQRTEQGDSAMYLCASSFSSVFYNEQFFGPGTRLTVL.

This clonotype has ten or more counts. The chain couples TRBV7-2 to TRBJ1-5; D remains unclear. Germline V gene sequence: CDR1 SGHTA, CDR2 FQGNSA. The CDR3 spans 13 residues. The V end was cut by 5 bases, the J end by 5 bases, with 10 bases between. The CDR3, as DNA: TGTGCCAGCAGCCCAAGGAGGGATCAGCCCCAGCATTTT. Protein sequence: CASSPRRDQPQHF.

The chain joins TRBV27 to TRBJ2-7; perhaps TRBD1 as D (5 bases). Trimming cost V 1 base and J 0 bases, with 10 bases left between them. The germline V gene encodes CDR1 MNHEY and CDR2 SMNVEV (reference sequence). The CDR3 spans 15 residues. DNA for the CDR3: TGTGCCAGCAGTTTATATGGGCAGGGCTCCTACGAGCAGTACTTC. Translation gives CASSLYGQGSYEQYF.

The chain joins TRBV24-1 to TRBJ2-1, with D perhaps matching TRBD1 or TRBD2 (6 bases each). V shed 2 bases and J shed 9 bases, with 19 bases lying between them. The CDR3 contains 16 residues. Germline CDR1 reads KGHDR; CDR2 reads SFDVKD. CDR3 DNA sequence: TGTGCCACCAGTGATTCCCACGGGGGCTATTATCCTGAGCAGTTCTTC. It encodes CATSDSHGGYYPEQFF.

This clonotype was counted ten times or more. The chain employs TRBV28 and TRBJ2-6; TRBD2 matches at 8 bases. The CDR3 is 17 amino acids. V gave up 8 bases and J gave up 0 bases; unmatched junction bases: 9. Germline V gene sequence: CDR1 MDHEN, CDR2 SYDVKM. The CDR3 reads CASAGAGGLSGANVLTF. The CDR3 DNA follows: TGTGCCAGCGCTGGGGCGGGAGGCCTCTCTGGGGCCAACGTCCTGACTTTC.

By its share, this clonotype is medium-sized. CDR3 coding DNA: TGTGCCAGCAGCTCCAATGCGGTCAACGAGCAGTACGTC. This encodes CASSSNAVNEQYV. The chain couples TRBV7-6 to TRBJ2-7; unclear D gene. The V gene's germline CDR1 is SGHVS and CDR2 FNYEAQ. Between the trimmed V and J ends, which lost 4 bases and 5 bases, there was a span of 12 bases. The CDR3 totals 13 residues.

J is TRBJ2-7 and V is TRBV27; D is uncertain. CDR3 length: 13 amino acids. Germline CDR1 reads MNHEY; CDR2 reads SMNVEV (reference sequence). V lost 6 bases, J lost 3 bases, and 12 bases lay in between. As DNA, the CDR3 is TGTGCCAGCAGAGAAGGGCGTATCTACGAGCAGTACTTC. This codes for CASREGRIYEQYF.

This chain uses TRBV7-4 with TRBJ2-5, with 11 bases matching TRBD1. Trimming at V came to 1 base and at J to 0 bases, leaving 7 bases not matched to a gene. Germline loops: CDR1 SGHVT, CDR2 SQSDAQ. CDR3 length equals 18 residues. The CDR3 loop reads CASSLVDRGRLYQETQYF. DNA for the CDR3: TGTGCCAGCAGCTTAGTGGACAGGGGGCGACTGTACCAAGAGACCCAGTACTTC.

This clonotype turned up a few times. The V gene is TRBV5-4, the J gene TRBJ2-5, with 11 bases aligning to TRBD2. Germline V CDR1 and CDR2: SGHNT, YYREEE (reference sequence). The CDR3 loop spans 15 amino acids. V trimming: 0 bases; J trimming: 4 bases; junction bases outside the gene matches: 2. In DNA form, the CDR3 reads TGTGCCAGCAGCTTGGTTCTAGCGGGAGGAGAGACCCAGTACTTC. It is translated as CASSLVLAGGETQYF.

The chain recombines TRBV19 with TRBJ2-1, with TRBD2 matching 8 bases. The V and J ends lost 1 base and 9 bases, in that order; junction bases with no gene match: 11. Per the germline V gene, CDR1 is LNHDA and CDR2 is SQIVND (reference sequence). The CDR3 runs to 16 residues. CDR3 residues: CASSIGGGLEFGEQFF. The CDR3 DNA reads as TGTGCCAGTAGTATAGGGGGGGGACTAGAGTTCGGTGAGCAGTTCTTC. The full variable domain, completed using reference TRBV19 and TRBJ2-1, is DGGITQSPKYLFRKEGQNVTLSCEQNLNHDAMYWYRQDPGQGLRLIYYSQIVNDFQKGDIAEGYSVSREKKESFPLTVTSAQKNPTAFYLCASSIGGGLEFGEQFFGPGTRLTVL.

This clonotype was counted ten times or more. In DNA, the CDR3 is TGTGCCAGCACCCCCTCCCACCGGGGTAGCACAGATACGCAGTATTTT. This translates into CASTPSHRGSTDTQYF. This rearrangement joins TRBV12-3 or TRBV12-4 to TRBJ2-3; tentative D call: TRBD2 (5 bases). Trimming stripped 7 bases from V and 0 bases from J, with 17 bases between. This CDR3 has 16 amino acids.

This clonotype has a handful of counts. The genes are TRBV12-3 or TRBV12-4 and TRBJ1-5; D possibly corresponds to TRBD1 (5 bases). The V end lost 3 bases, the J end lost 5 bases, and 8 bases lay between the germline ends. The CDR3 runs to 13 residues. Here the CDR3 DNA reads TGTGCCAGCAGTTTCTCGGGGGATCAGCCCCAGCATTTT. Translating gives CASSFSGDQPQHF.

The chain employs TRBV5-6 and TRBJ1-1, with D possibly TRBD1 on 6 matching bases. Trimming took 2 bases from V and 11 from J, leaving 16 bases between them. The CDR3 length is 13 residues. Germline CDR1 is SGHDT and CDR2 is YYEEEE. The CDR3 nucleotides read TGTGCCAGCAGCTTTGGGGGGCCCATATCGGCTTTCTTT. It yields the protein CASSFGGPISAFF.

This clonotype was detected only a few times. This chain links TRBV7-6 with TRBJ2-1, with TRBD1 as a possible D gene (5 bases). Germline CDR1 SGHVS, CDR2 FNYEAQ. Deletions cut 2 bases from V and 3 bases from J, with 8 bases between. This CDR3 region has 14 residues. In DNA, the CDR3 is TGTGCCAGCAGCTTAAATCAGGGCTACAATGAGCAGTTCTTC. Protein sequence: CASSLNQGYNEQFF.

In its sample, this clonotype was seen a few times. The V and J genes are TRBV11-2 and TRBJ1-2; the match to TRBD1 covers 9 bases. Germline CDR1 and CDR2: SGHAT and FQNNGV. Unmatched junction bases numbered 14, after V lost 5 bases and J lost 7 bases. The CDR3 is 16 amino acids. For the CDR3, the DNA is TGTGCCAGCAGCCGCCCCGGGACAGGGCGACCAAGTGGCTACACCTTC. Amino acids: CASSRPGTGRPSGYTF.

This clonotype was recorded many times. This chain uses TRBV19 with TRBJ2-7; tentative D call: TRBD1 (6 bases). The CDR3 is made up of 14 amino acids. V was cut by 0 bases and J by 3 bases, with 9 bases left in between. Germline V gene lookup returns CDR1 LNHDA and CDR2 SQIVND (reference sequence). The CDR3: CASSIDTGNYEQYF. The DNA for the CDR3 is TGTGCCAGTAGTATAGATACAGGGAACTACGAGCAGTACTTC.

This chain links TRBV28 with TRBJ2-1, with D uncertain. The CDR3 covers 12 residues. V was cut by 3 bases and J by 8 bases, with 8 bases left in between. Germline V gives CDR1 MDHEN, CDR2 SYDVKM. The CDR3 sequence: CASSLGIYEQFF. The CDR3 nucleotides are TGTGCCAGCAGTTTGGGAATCTATGAGCAGTTCTTC. Full variable domain (missing parts from reference TRBV28 and TRBJ2-1): DVKVTQSSRYLVKRTGEKVFLECVQDMDHENMFWYRQDPGLGLRLIYFSYDVKMKEKGDIPEGYSVSREKKERFSLILESASTNQTSMYLCASSLGIYEQFFGPGTRLTVL.

The rearrangement links TRBV4-2 to TRBJ2-7; the D gene is possibly TRBD1 (6 bases). The CDR3 runs 16 residues. The ends were cut back, 0 bases at V and 2 bases at J, with 14 bases in the middle. The germline CDR1 and CDR2 sequences are LGHNA and YNFKEQ. The CDR3, as DNA: TGTGCCAGCAGCCAAGATGCCCGGGACAATCCCTACGAGCAGTACTTC. This encodes CASSQDARDNPYEQYF.

The rearrangement uses TRBV7-2 and TRBJ2-3; a possible D gene is TRBD2 (5 bases). The germline gives CDR1 SGHTA, CDR2 FQGNSA. Trimming left V 5 bases short and J 7 bases short, with 13 bases between. The CDR3 runs to 13 residues. CDR3 DNA: TGTGCCAGCAGCGGCGGGTCTTCGAATACGCAGTATTTT. This codes for CASSGGSSNTQYF.

The chain employs TRBV6-2 or TRBV6-3 and TRBJ1-3; possibly TRBD1 for D (5 bases). Trimming removed 2 bases at V and 0 bases at J, with 11 bases between. The CDR3 loop spans 16 amino acids. Germline V gene lookup returns CDR1 MNHEY and CDR2 SVGEGT. The CDR3 protein is CASSYGTADSGNTIYF. CDR3 coding DNA: TGTGCCAGCAGTTACGGGACGGCAGACTCTGGAAACACCATATATTTT.

This clonotype was picked up a small number of times. The V gene is TRBV15, the J gene TRBJ2-4, with D hard to call. V shed 0 bases and J shed 0 bases, with 12 bases lying between them. Per the germline V gene, CDR1 is LNHNV and CDR2 is YYDKDF (reference sequence). This CDR3 spans 17 amino acids. The CDR3 DNA sequence: TGTGCCACCAGCAGAGAAAAGGCAGGCATAGCCAAAAACATTCAGTACTTC. Encoded protein: CATSREKAGIAKNIQYF.

This chain uses TRBV6-2 or TRBV6-3 with TRBJ2-3, with TRBD2 matching 9 bases. This CDR3 is built from 16 residues. Trimming removed 2 bases from V and 5 bases from J; junction bases left unmatched: 8. Germline V gene data show CDR1 as MNHEY and CDR2 as SVGEGT. The DNA for the CDR3 is TGTGCCAGCAGTTACAGAGGCCTAGCGGGACGAGATACGCAGTATTTT. Its translation is CASSYRGLAGRDTQYF.

This clonotype was counted only a few times. The J gene is TRBJ2-1, the V gene TRBV7-2; 9 bases are a match to TRBD2. This CDR3 is 16 amino acids long. Per germline, CDR1 SGHTA and CDR2 FQGNSA. V dropped 0 bases and J dropped 6; count of bases not matched to a gene: 6. As DNA, the CDR3 is TGTGCCAGCAGCTTAGCGCTGGCTAGCGGGGCCAATGAGCAGTTCTTC. It specifies CASSLALASGANEQFF. Complete variable domain (other parts from reference TRBV7-2 and TRBJ2-1): GAGVSQSPSNKVTEKGKDVELRCDPISGHTALYWYRQSLGQGLEFLIYFQGNSAPDKSGLPSDRFSAERTGGSVSTLTIQRTQQEDSAVYLCASSLALASGANEQFFGPGTRLTVL.

The chain links TRBV20-1 to TRBJ2-1; 9 bases agree with TRBD2. V lost 2 bases, J lost 4 bases, and 6 bases stayed unmatched. The V gene's germline CDR1 is DFQATT and CDR2 SNEGSKA (reference sequence). There are 15 residues in the CDR3. CDR3 in DNA: TGCAGTGCTAGAAAGGGACTAGCAAGGTACAATGAGCAGTTCTTC. Its translation: CSARKGLARYNEQFF.